A selection of T cell receptor beta chains follows, all from one sample in a study of blood T cell repertoires in COVID-19. Assay used: immunoSEQ multiplex PCR; TCRdb lists only in-frame clones, some missing. The table includes about 220,000 clones, about 88% detected once. The sample consisted of PBMCs or T cells enriched from blood (not recorded which). The receptor set was obtained from a woman in her twenties or thirties who had recovered from COVID-19. Each CDR3 is given with its conserved first and last residue. The D gene is left open where the match is weak. Size is stated for part of the rows, as once, few or many counts, or as a class when the clone is expanded.

DNA	CDR3	V	J	size	length	D
TGTGCCAGCAGCGTAACGGGACAGGGGATCTATGGCTACACCTTC	CASSVTGQGIYGYTF	TRBV9	TRBJ1-2	NA	15	TRBD1
TGTGCCAGCAGCTTAGGACAGGGTGGGGGAAACACCATATATTTT	CASSLGQGGGNTIYF	TRBV7-8	TRBJ1-3	NA	15	TRBD1
TGTGCCAGCTCACCACCGGGAGGGGAGACCCAGTACTTC	CASSPPGGETQYF	TRBV18	TRBJ2-5	once	13	TRBD2
TGTGCCAGCAGCTTAGTGGGGACTAGAGACAATGAGCAGTTCTTC	CASSLVGTRDNEQFF	TRBV13	TRBJ2-1	NA	15	TRBD2
TGTGCCAGCAGCGATCTGACAGGGAGCTCCTACGAGCAGTACTTC	CASSDLTGSSYEQYF	TRBV5-6	TRBJ2-7	NA	15	TRBD1
TGTGCCAGCTCACCAGGCCCCGGGGTTTCAAGCTCGACGAACACCGGGGAGCTGTTTTTT	CASSPGPGVSSSTNTGELFF	TRBV18	TRBJ2-2	NA	20	NA
TGTGCCAGCAGCTTACAAGGGAGGGGTGAAAAACTGTTTTTT	CASSLQGRGEKLFF	TRBV7-6	TRBJ1-4	NA	14	NA
TGTGCCAGCAGTGAAGAAGGGGTAGTAAAACTGTTTTTT	CASSEEGVVKLFF	TRBV6-1	TRBJ1-4	NA	13	NA
TGCAGCGTTGTCCAGGGAATGAGGACTGAAGCTTTCTTT	CSVVQGMRTEAFF	TRBV29-1	TRBJ1-1	NA	13	NA
TGTGCCAGCAGCCCAGGGCGGGGGGTGGCTCAGCCCCAGCATTTT	CASSPGRGVAQPQHF	TRBV4-2	TRBJ1-5	NA	15	NA
TGTGCCAGTAGCCAGGATAGCAATCAGCCCCAGCATTTT	CASSQDSNQPQHF	TRBV19	TRBJ1-5	NA	13	NA
TGTGCCAGCAGCCAGAGGGGGACGACCTACGAGCAGTACTTC	CASSQRGTTYEQYF	TRBV3-1/TRBV3-2	TRBJ2-7	once	14	NA
TGTGCCAGCACGACACAGGGAGACGATTCACCCCTCCACTTT	CASTTQGDDSPLHF	TRBV19	TRBJ1-6	NA	14	NA
TGTGCCAGCAGCTTCCGGGACATGTCCTATGGCTACACCTTC	CASSFRDMSYGYTF	TRBV9	TRBJ1-2	NA	14	NA
TGTGCCAGCAGCTTAGCGGGTCTAGCGGGGTTCACCGGGGAGCTGTTTTTT	CASSLAGLAGFTGELFF	TRBV7-2	TRBJ2-2	once	17	TRBD2
TGTGCCAGCAGTTTGACAGGGGGCTTCAATGAGCAGTTCTTC	CASSLTGGFNEQFF	TRBV27	TRBJ2-1	NA	14	TRBD1
TGTGCCAGTAGGACCGACAGTAACTCTGGAAACACCATATATTTT	CASRTDSNSGNTIYF	TRBV19	TRBJ1-3	NA	15	NA
TGTGCCAGCAGCTCAGGGCTCACTGAAGCTTTCTTT	CASSSGLTEAFF	TRBV12-3/TRBV12-4	TRBJ1-1	NA	12	NA
TGTGCCAGTAGTCCCGGACTCGGTTATGGCTACACCTTC	CASSPGLGYGYTF	TRBV19	TRBJ1-2	NA	13	NA
TGTGCCAGCAGGATGCCGACGGAAGGGGTTTCTGGAAACACCATATATTTT	CASRMPTEGVSGNTIYF	TRBV19	TRBJ1-3	NA	17	NA
TGTGCCAGCAGTTACTTCACAGACGGAATATCACCCCTCCACTTT	CASSYFTDGISPLHF	TRBV6-6	TRBJ1-6	NA	15	NA
TGTGCCATCAGTGGGCGGGGAATTCAACGTGTCGGGGCAGGTAATGAGCAGTTCTTC	CAISGRGIQRVGAGNEQFF	TRBV10-3	TRBJ2-1	NA	19	NA
TGTGCCAGCAGCTCCCGGGACTCCTTGAGCTCCTACAATGAGCAGTTCTTC	CASSSRDSLSSYNEQFF	TRBV5-4	TRBJ2-1	NA	17	NA
TGCGCCAGCAGCTTGGGAGTATCTGGAAACACCATATATTTT	CASSLGVSGNTIYF	TRBV5-1	TRBJ1-3	NA	14	NA
TGTGCCAGCAGTGAAAGGGGGCCCTATGAGCAGTTCTTC	CASSERGPYEQFF	TRBV6-1	TRBJ2-1	NA	13	TRBD1
TGCGCCAGCAGCTCCGGACAGGGGGGAAATAATTCACCCCTCCACTTT	CASSSGQGGNNSPLHF	TRBV4-1	TRBJ1-6	NA	16	TRBD1
TGTGCCAGCAGTACTGGGACAGCTCGGCATGGCTACACCTTC	CASSTGTARHGYTF	TRBV28	TRBJ1-2	few	14	TRBD1
TGTGCCAGCTCACTCCTACTAGAAACCGGGGAGCTGTTTTTT	CASSLLLETGELFF	TRBV18	TRBJ2-2	NA	14	NA
TGCGCCAGCAGCTTGTTGCCCACAGGCTCTGGAAACACCATATATTTT	CASSLLPTGSGNTIYF	TRBV5-1	TRBJ1-3	NA	16	NA
TGTGCCAGCAGCTTAGGCCGCGCTAGCACAGATACGCAGTATTTT	CASSLGRASTDTQYF	TRBV7-9	TRBJ2-3	once	15	NA
TGCGCCAGCAGGGACATTACCGATAATTCACCCCTCCACTTT	CASRDITDNSPLHF	TRBV4-1	TRBJ1-6	NA	14	NA
TGTGCCAGCAGTTACGAGCGTTCTGGGGCCAACGTCCTGACTTTC	CASSYERSGANVLTF	TRBV6-5	TRBJ2-6	NA	15	NA
TGTGCCAGTAGTATAGATCCAGGGGGGAAAGCTTTCTTT	CASSIDPGGKAFF	TRBV19	TRBJ1-1	NA	13	TRBD1
TGTGCCAGCAGACAGAAATCCGGGACAGGGTTAAATCAGCCCCAGCATTTT	CASRQKSGTGLNQPQHF	TRBV27	TRBJ1-5	NA	17	TRBD1
TGTGCCAGCAGCCAAGAGGACAAGGGTAATTCACCCCTCCACTTT	CASSQEDKGNSPLHF	TRBV4-2	TRBJ1-6	NA	15	NA
TGTGCCAGCAGACCTCAGGCGGGTTATCAGCCCCAGCATTTT	CASRPQAGYQPQHF	TRBV27	TRBJ1-5	NA	14	NA
TGTGCCAGCAGCCGTGGACAGGAGTACGAGCAGTACTTC	CASSRGQEYEQYF	TRBV3-1/TRBV3-2	TRBJ2-7	NA	13	TRBD1
TGTGCCAGTAGCCGGACAGGGTCAAGCTCTGGGGCCAACGTCCTGACTTTC	CASSRTGSSSGANVLTF	TRBV19	TRBJ2-6	NA	17	TRBD1
TGTGCCAGCAACAGGGGCGCCAATCAGCCCCAGCATTTT	CASNRGANQPQHF	TRBV12-3/TRBV12-4	TRBJ1-5	NA	13	TRBD1
TGCAGCGTCGGGGGAGATAACTATGGCTACACCTTC	CSVGGDNYGYTF	TRBV29-1	TRBJ1-2	NA	12	NA